This note documents a single T cell receptor beta chain sequence. Its antigen remains undetermined. It has no much larger one-base neighbor in the sample; base qualities were not kept. This sample is drawn from a study of blood T cells in healthy people across ages (dated by TCRdb to between 2015 and 2016). Describing the broader study: Template switching captured roughly one uniquely barcoded TCR beta cDNA molecule per two T cells in model experiments. Using deep sequencing normalized with unique cDNA molecular identifiers, the study measured how TCR beta repertoire diversity changes with age. The donors were split into four age groups: young (average around 16 years), middle-aged (around 37), aged (62) and long-lived (approximately 89). To avoid experimental bias, donors of different ages were distributed randomly across sequencing lanes. Using the same blood draw, the study looked at two additional independent replicas of 1 million unique cDNA reads for two donors, one aged 18 to 30 and the other aged 80 or older.

Inclusive of the bounding cysteine and phenylalanine, the CDR3 is 12 residues long. The read is trimmed to its CDR3 DNA, 36 bases read in frame from base 1. The germline V gene (reference sequence) supplies CDR1 MNHEY and CDR2 SMNVEV. The approximately 41 donors, aged roughly 6 to 95 years, were systemically healthy Caucasian individuals from Russia. Around 10 milliliters of peripheral blood were collected from each donor into EDTA-treated Vacutainer tubes. Ficoll-Paque density-gradient centrifugation was used to isolate PBMCs, with at least 6.5 million per sample. Trizol reagent was used to extract total RNA from the PBMCs, yielding at least 5.5 micrograms per sample. Naive CD45RAhigh/CD27high T cell percentages were measured by flow cytometry on a PBMC aliquot from every donor. Receptors were amplified or captured by 5' RACE. The instrument was an Illumina HiSeq 2500. A second PCR of roughly 7 to 12 cycles was performed with a sample-barcoded 5' primer and a J-beta primer mix. A unique molecular identifier was introduced onto each TCR beta cDNA molecule by a template-switch 5' adaptor carrying 12 random nucleotides. At least 2.5 million CDR3-containing paired-end reads were obtained from each sample. First-strand cDNA was synthesized from all RNA with the Mint cDNA synthesis kit, primed by a TRBC-specific oligonucleotide. After uracil-DNA glycosylase treatment, a first 18-cycle PCR used universal primers M1SS and BC2_uni_R on all cDNA. Under the source paper's analysis protocol: For normalization, 1 million high-quality reads were randomly selected from each sample, with every read carrying a distinct molecular identifier. Reads sharing molecular identifiers were discarded rather than binned into consensus sequences. MiTCR, set to a Q25 quality threshold and the strictest error-elimination algorithm, was used for CDR3 identification, clonotype clustering and error correction. A nonparametric unseen species model with Euler transformation was used to estimate lower-bound total TCR beta diversity. TCRdb passed the public sequencing reads through fastp at Q25 and MiXCR, retaining productive beta sequences. Identical CDR3 protein sequences are pooled into one entry, listed with their most common genes and DNA. The V and J calls come from TCRdb's annotation, not from the publication. Recorded for this sample are about 1.4 million distinct CDR3 sequences; 55% to 75% of them occurred a single time. The biggest ten clones account for over 5.5% of the sample.

Summary of the overall study and its limitations: Estimates of total diversity based on one million sequenced T cells were regarded as lower bounds and as underestimates. The CMV infection status of donors was not known, potentially confounding age-related changes in expanded clonotypes. Observed TCR beta diversity correlated strongly with the percentage of naive T cells measured by flow cytometry. The long-lived group showed more naive CD4+ T cells, fewer expanded clones and increased TCR diversity than the aged group, suggesting age selection. Since profiling was done on bulk unsorted PBMCs, naive and antigen-experienced compartments could not be conclusively compared. As age increased, observed TCR beta diversity per million T cells dropped in a roughly linear way, and a significant reduction was already evident by age 40.

The chain joins TRBV27 to TRBJ2-5, with no D gene named confidently. The DNA end favors TRBJ2-7, so the J call may be wrong. Material for sequencing was blood. The receptor comes from a man aged 18-30 years in good health. The sequenced DNA: TGTGCCAGCAGTTTCCCCGGGCCCGAGCAGTACTTC. Its protein product is CASSFPGPEQYF.